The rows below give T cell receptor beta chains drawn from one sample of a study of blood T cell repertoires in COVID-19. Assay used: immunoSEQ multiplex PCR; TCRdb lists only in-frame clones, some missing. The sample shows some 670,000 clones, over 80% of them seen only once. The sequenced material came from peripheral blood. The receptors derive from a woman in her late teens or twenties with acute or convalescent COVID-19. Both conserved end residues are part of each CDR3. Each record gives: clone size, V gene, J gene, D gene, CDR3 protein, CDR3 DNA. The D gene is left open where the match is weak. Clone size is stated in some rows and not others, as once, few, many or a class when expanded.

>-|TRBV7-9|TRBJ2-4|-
CASSLAPAGDIQYF
TGTGCCAGCAGCTTAGCCCCCGCCGGGGACATTCAGTACTTC
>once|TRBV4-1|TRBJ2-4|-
CASSQGLRGLAKNIQYF
TGCGCCAGCAGCCAAGGTCTCCGGGGTCTAGCCAAAAACATTCAGTACTTC
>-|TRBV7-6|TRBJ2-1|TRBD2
CASSPGTTANGEQFF
TGTGCCAGCAGCCCCGGGACTACCGCGAACGGTGAGCAGTTCTTC
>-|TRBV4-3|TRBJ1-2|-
CASSQVVWDGTAIFYYGYTF
TGCGCCAGCAGCCAAGTCGTTTGGGACGGGACTGCTATTTTTTACTATGGCTACACCTTC
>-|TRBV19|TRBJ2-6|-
CATKEESGANVLTF
TGTGCCACTAAAGAGGAATCTGGGGCCAACGTCCTGACTTTC
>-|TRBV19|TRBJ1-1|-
CASSADVIVTSTEAFF
TGTGCCAGTAGTGCCGATGTAATTGTCACGAGCACTGAAGCTTTCTTT
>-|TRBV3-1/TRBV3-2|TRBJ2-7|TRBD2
CASSQLLAGENEQYF
TGTGCCAGCAGCCAACTACTAGCGGGGGAGAACGAGCAGTACTTC
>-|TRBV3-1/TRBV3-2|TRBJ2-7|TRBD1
CASGSGTATYEQYF
TGTGCCAGCGGATCCGGGACAGCTACCTACGAGCAGTACTTC
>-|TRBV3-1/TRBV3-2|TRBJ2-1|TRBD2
CASSQRLAGGYSYNEQFF
TGTGCCAGCAGCCAGCGGCTAGCGGGGGGTTACTCCTACAATGAGCAGTTCTTC
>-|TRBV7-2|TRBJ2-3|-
CASTSRWGGRTDTQYF
TGTGCCAGCACCTCCCGGTGGGGGGGCCGTACAGATACGCAGTATTTT
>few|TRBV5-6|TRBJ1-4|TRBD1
CASSLQGWGEKLFF
TGTGCCAGCAGCCTACAGGGGTGGGGGGAAAAACTGTTTTTT
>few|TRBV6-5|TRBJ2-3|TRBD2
CASGSGETDTQYF
TGTGCCAGCGGTAGCGGGGAGACAGATACGCAGTATTTT
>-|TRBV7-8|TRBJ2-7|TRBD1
CASSRAGGVNNYEQYF
TGTGCCAGCAGCAGGGCAGGGGGCGTTAATAACTACGAGCAGTACTTC
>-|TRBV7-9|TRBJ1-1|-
CASSLPRTERAFF
TGTGCCAGCAGCCTTCCGAGGACAGAACGGGCTTTCTTT
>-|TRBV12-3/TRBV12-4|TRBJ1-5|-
CASQASTDQPQHF
TGTGCCAGTCAGGCCAGTACGGATCAGCCCCAGCATTTT
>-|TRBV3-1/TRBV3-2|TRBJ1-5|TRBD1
CASSRGGSGQPQHF
TGTGCCAGCAGCCGAGGGGGCTCTGGTCAGCCCCAGCATTTT
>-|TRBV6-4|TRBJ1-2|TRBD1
CASRRGLDGYTF
TGTGCCAGCAGAAGGGGGCTGGATGGCTACACCTTC
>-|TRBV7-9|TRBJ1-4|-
CASSSPGILEKLFF
TGTGCCAGCAGCTCCCCCGGGATCCTTGAAAAACTGTTTTTT
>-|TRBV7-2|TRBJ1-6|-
CASSFGQFFSPLHF
TGTGCCAGCAGCTTTGGACAGTTCTTTTCACCCCTCCACTTT
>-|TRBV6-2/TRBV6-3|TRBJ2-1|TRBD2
CASSYDSGVYNEQFF
TGTGCCAGCAGTTACGATAGCGGGGTATACAATGAGCAGTTCTTC
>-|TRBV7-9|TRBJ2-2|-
CASSLVGRTGELFF
TGTGCCAGCAGCTTAGTGGGGCGGACCGGGGAGCTGTTTTTT
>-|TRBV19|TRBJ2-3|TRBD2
CASSRVSGGYTDTQYF
TGTGCCAGTAGTAGGGTTAGCGGGGGGTACACAGATACGCAGTATTTT
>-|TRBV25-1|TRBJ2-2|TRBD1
CATSGGQFEELFF
TGTGCCACGTCTGGGGGACAGTTCGAGGAGCTGTTTTTT
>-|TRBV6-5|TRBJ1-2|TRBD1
CASSQTGGVGYTF
TGTGCCAGCAGCCAAACAGGGGGCGTCGGCTACACCTTC
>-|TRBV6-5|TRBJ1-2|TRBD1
CASSLTGDGYTF
TGTGCCAGCAGCCTCACAGGGGACGGCTACACCTTC
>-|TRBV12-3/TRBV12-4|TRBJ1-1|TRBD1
CASSSRGPEEAFF
TGTGCCAGCAGTTCCAGGGGGCCAGAAGAAGCTTTCTTT
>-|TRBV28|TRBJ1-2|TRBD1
CASRQNGQDGYTF
TGTGCCAGCAGACAGAACGGACAGGATGGCTACACCTTC
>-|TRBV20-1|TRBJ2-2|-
CSASQGPGTGELFF
TGCAGTGCTAGTCAGGGGCCGGGCACCGGGGAGCTGTTTTTT
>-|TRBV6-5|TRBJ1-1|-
CASSYMLGDEAFF
TGTGCCAGCAGTTATATGTTAGGAGATGAAGCTTTCTTT
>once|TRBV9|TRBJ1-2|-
CASSPHLTTNYGYTF
TGTGCCAGCAGCCCCCATCTAACCACTAACTATGGCTACACCTTC
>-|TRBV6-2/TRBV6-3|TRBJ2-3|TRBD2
CASSSPPGGQDTQYF
TGTGCCAGCAGTTCCCCCCCGGGGGGGCAGGATACGCAGTATTTT
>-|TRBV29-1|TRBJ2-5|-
CSVDLGGETQYF
TGCAGCGTTGATTTGGGCGGGGAGACCCAGTACTTC
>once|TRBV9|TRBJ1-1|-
CASSPNYYTEAFF
TGTGCCAGCAGCCCGAACTACTACACTGAAGCTTTCTTT
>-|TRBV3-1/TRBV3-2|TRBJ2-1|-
CASSQGAGRYNEQFF
TGTGCCAGCAGCCAAGGGGCGGGCCGGTACAATGAGCAGTTCTTC